This T cell receptor beta chain was profiled in a study of cytomegalovirus exposure and HLA in healthy donors (dated by TCRdb to the late 2010s). Broadly, across the study: An earlier analysis of roughly 570 of the donors reported 276 Gb of sequence data and 117 million unique TCR beta sequences obtained from 150 million to 200 million T cells. To decide whether each TCR beta V gene segment behaved as functional or pseudogenic, an earlier analysis of some 600 of the donors relied on high-throughput TCR beta sequencing. Across 398 genotyped donors of the cohort, an average of roughly 250,000 unique TCR beta nucleotide sequences per donor were sequenced, and around 19% of those sequences were non-productive. The T cell repertoires of several hundred subjects were profiled by immunosequencing and related to cytomegalovirus serostatus. Every discovery cohort repertoire had been produced on one sequencing platform. Donor age, sex, ethnicity and CMV serostatus were compiled alongside the repertoire data. Of the 300 to 500 genotyped donors, 75% to 85% were placed in the genetic ancestry cluster associated with self-reported Caucasian donors. Typing coverage varied by locus: roughly 629-640 donors for A, B, C, DRB1 and DQB1; around 560 for DQA1; about 590 for DPA1; approximately 450 for DPB1. A later genetic analysis took genome-wide SNP genotypes for about three fifths of the roughly 670 donors and used that subset as a discovery cohort. To predict cytomegalovirus infection status, the study brought together high-throughput TCR immunosequencing, statistical association of individual TCRs with disease status, and machine learning. The aim of the study was to test whether cataloging public T cell receptors could identify signatures of past pathogen exposure. Along with the approximately 700-subject first cohort, a separate validation cohort of roughly 110 different subjects was used. To study patterns of TCR occurrence, a later analysis re-analyzed previously published TCR beta repertoires from 700 or so donors and added high-resolution HLA genotyping. HLA typing covered class I and class II loci at four-digit resolution. An early release covering some 640 HLA-typed donors comprised roughly 300 gigabases of sequencing data and 85 million or so unique TCR sequences. Four to six DR-DQ haplotypes were handled as single units for association and clustering because linkage in the cohort was strong. Rather than drawing on any new phenotypic data, the later analysis identified candidate immune exposures from TCR beta sequences and the way those sequences occurred across donors. Here is what the overall study found, with its caveats: An earlier analysis of approximately 530 of the donors showed that most TCR beta V segments appeared in productive rearrangements either about 87% or about 30% of the time, which broadly matched IMGT annotations. A later analysis reported that several top co-occurrence clusters appeared linked to parvovirus B19, influenza, CMV and Epstein-Barr virus. The sequencing pipeline was judged likely to have produced a cluster of highly shared sequence variants as a technical artifact. The authors suggested that the approach could potentially be extended to other disease states and immunological phenotypes. Immune exposure information for the cohort was limited to CMV serostatus. When HLA alleles, especially DR and DQ, strongly co-occurred, attributing TCR associations to individual alleles was difficult. The classifier was reported to diagnose cytomegalovirus status with high specificity and sensitivity in both the original cohort and the validation cohort. In the study, around 150 TCR beta chains were listed as associated with cytomegalovirus. Because the 87-base-pair reads could not distinguish some IMGT-functional V segments, including TRBV6-2 and TRBV6-3, those segments were excluded. Linkage disequilibrium might explain the correlated functional status among segregating V segments, but an unknown experimental factor could not be ruled out. An association between a missense DCLRE1C variant and V-gene and J-gene trimming of TCR beta chains was found in a later genetic analysis and replicated in an independent cohort. A later analysis found that HLA-associated TCR beta chains were more clonally expanded and had lower generation probabilities than equally common non-associated chains. A further reported finding was that TCR beta sequences accurately predicted the HLA-A and HLA-B alleles for most subjects in the first cohort. According to a later analysis, most CMV-associated TCR beta chains appeared to be HLA-restricted, and the HLA associations seemed to be driven largely by CMV exposure. Presence/absence analyses assumed roughly uniform sequencing depth across donors, an assumption that may not hold. The earlier analysis of nearly 600 of the donors excluded seventeen rarely observed V segments, including chromosome 9 orphons, because counts were too low. Most TCR sequences were observed very rarely across donors, whereas some public TCRs were present in many individuals. In a later analysis, TCR association rates were found to vary across HLA loci, with the most associated TCRs seen for DRB1 alleles and the fewest for HLA-C alleles. Specific HLA alleles were associated with 15,000 to 20,000 TCR beta sequences at a false discovery rate of 0.05 in a later analysis. This cohort had only TCR beta chains sequenced, and the lack of alpha or paired-chain data limited which features could be detected. According to a later genetic analysis, donors in an Asian-associated ancestry cluster had fewer N-insertions in productive TCRs than the roughly 660-donor mean. Because HLA typing was missing for some donors at each locus, association tests included only the typed subset. In vitro tests confirmed that a few of the cytomegalovirus-associated TCR beta chains recognize cytomegalovirus antigens.

The junction shows trimming of 5 bases on V and 5 bases on J, and the gene matches do not reach 4 bases of it. Measured from the cysteine to the phenylalanine, the CDR3 is 15 residues long. The only DNA kept is the CDR3, 45 bases in frame from the first base. Taken from the germline V gene, the CDR1 and CDR2 loops are MNHEY and SVGAGI. Library method: the immunoSEQ multiplex PCR assay. For the multiplex PCR, a mixture combining 60 forward primers for TCR Vbeta segments and 13 reverse primers for TCR Jbeta segments was used. The CDR3 region of rearranged TCR beta genes was amplified from genomic DNA by a multiplex PCR assay. The amplified TCR beta libraries were sequenced on the Illumina HiSeq System as 87-base-pair reads. The original pipeline was this. A later analysis counted about 82 million unique TCR beta chains across the 650 to 700 repertoires, and around 9.9 million of these chains were shared by at least two donors. Raw reads were error-corrected and collapsed into unique sequences with a nearest-neighbor algorithm that merged closely related sequences to remove PCR and sequencing errors. To assign V, D and J gene segments, CDR3 sequences were aligned to IMGT reference sequences. For a sequence to be retained, a match of at least six nucleotides to both a V gene segment and a J gene segment was required. Rearrangements were classified as productive when the CDR3 lacked stop codons and remained in frame with V and J, and all other rearrangements were classified as non-productive. Following IMGT convention, CDR3 was defined as the stretch from the second conserved V-encoded cysteine to the conserved J-encoded phenylalanine. The earlier analysis of roughly 590 of the donors excluded any sequence lacking an unambiguous match to a single V gene segment. In an earlier analysis of 450 to 750 of the donors, a V segment was called functional when productive rearrangements were above 56.7%, and segregating when the standard deviation between donors exceeded 5%. A statistical classification framework was built for diagnosing cytomegalovirus status from the catalog of TCR beta chain sequences. V and J gene assignment, in a later analysis, came from comparing TCR nucleotide sequences with IMGT/GENE-DB human TR gene sequences. Using the TCRdist pipeline, a later analysis assigned CDR3 sequences along with most-parsimonious VDJ recombination scenarios. In a later analysis, each TCR beta chain was defined by its CDR3 amino acid sequence together with its V-gene family, and reads without a unique V-gene family were excluded. A later analysis removed over 500 highly shared, low-generation-probability nucleotide sequences to deal with suspected cross-contamination and a sequencing artifact. In a later analysis, a clonal expansion index was calculated for each public chain from normalized within-repertoire ranks of inferred template counts. In a later analysis, generation probabilities were computed using a VDJ recombination model fitted to out-of-frame rearrangements, and the results were checked against IGoR. In a later analysis, hypergeometric tests were used to score TCR-TCR, TCR-HLA and TCR-CMV co-occurrence, with a repertoire-size bias correction applied to TCR pairs. False discovery rates were estimated in a later analysis by permuting HLA or CMV assignments 20 times. In a later analysis, co-occurring TCRs were grouped with DBSCAN, and TCRdist sequence similarity was added when clustering was performed within HLA-allele-positive subsets. Co-occurrence clustering excluded repertoires with fewer than 30,000 or more than 120,000 public chains, plus five with anomalous nucleotide sharing. The table was pulled from immuneACCESS by TCRdb, which kept in-frame rearrangements only. Such tables lose some clones; where checked, under half of the loss comes from unresolved V genes, and the rest has no known cause. That table gives V, J and clone size, and the DNA gave D and trimming. In this sample the table shows about 200,000 clones, roughly 12% of which occur a single time. Approximately 8.3% of the sample is in the top ten clones.

The cohort consisted of 600 or so healthy bone marrow donors. Cohort members were all nominally healthy when sampled, although unrecorded immune exposures were likely present. The donor tested CMV seropositive, placing the donor among the 310 or so seropositive members of the cohort. Every donor gave a peripheral blood sample, and the peripheral blood mononuclear cells from that sample were used for TCR beta sequencing. Genomic DNA was extracted from the blood cell samples with the Qiagen DNeasy Blood Extraction Kit. This clone was seen only a few times. Which antigen it targets is not known. Base quality data are lacking; no much larger clone is found one base away.

Sequenced input: PBMCs. Recombination joined TRBV6-5 with TRBJ2-3; a stretch of 13 junction bases matches TRBD2. This sequence originates from a middle-aged man in good health and CMV-seropositive. The CDR3 is CASSLLAGGVDTQYF. The DNA sequence is as follows: TGTGCCAGCAGTCTACTAGCGGGGGGGGTAGATACGCAGTATTTT.